The 27 T cell receptor beta chains reported below all come from one sample, sequenced in a study of shared clonotypes between healthy human individuals. Assay used: immunoSEQ multiplex PCR; TCRdb lists only in-frame clones, some missing. The sample lists a few million clones, around 90% seen once, with 0.13% to 0.15% in the top ten. Sequenced: naive CD4+ T cells sorted from blood. The subset was: CD45RA+ positively selected. Receptors originate from a man between 18 and 29 years old in good health.

This chain connects TRBV6-7 to TRBJ2-7; D gene unclear. TRBV6-7 is identified as an open reading frame with a role that is uncertain. Between the trimmed V and J ends, which lost 4 bases and 9 bases, there was a span of 22 bases. This CDR3 spans 15 amino acids. CDR3 bases: TGTGCCAGCAGTTTCCGCGTACCCCCCAGCCCGGGGCAGTACTTC. Its translation: CASSFRVPPSPGQYF.

The J gene is TRBJ1-5, the V gene TRBV6-6; D not certain. Trimming shortened V by 6 bases and J by 4 bases, and 10 bases separated the two germline ends. The CDR3 contains 13 residues. CDR1 is MNHNY and CDR2 is SVGAGI in the germline V gene (reference sequence). CDR3 in DNA: TGTGCCAGCAGCCTTATCGCAAATCAGCCCCAGCATTTT. This codes for CASSLIANQPQHF.

The chain carries TRBV30 and TRBJ2-1, with 8 bases identical to TRBD1. With V trimmed by 1 base and J by 6 bases, 14 bases remained unmatched. Germline CDR1 GTSNPN, CDR2 SVGIG (reference sequence). The CDR3 sequence is 17 residues long. CDR3: CAWSGILDRERSNEQFF. CDR3 nucleotide sequence: TGTGCCTGGAGTGGGATACTGGACAGGGAAAGGAGCAATGAGCAGTTCTTC.

This chain uses TRBV2 with TRBJ2-1, with 10 bases identical to TRBD2. This CDR3 is 16 amino acids long. Unmatched junction bases numbered 16, after V lost 5 bases and J lost 12 bases. The V gene's germline CDR1 is SNHLY and CDR2 FYNNEI. The CDR3 is CASSNPLAGDWLWQFF. The CDR3 DNA follows: TGTGCCAGCAGTAACCCTCTAGCGGGAGATTGGTTGTGGCAGTTCTTC.

The gene calls are TRBV2 and TRBJ2-7, with a possible D match to TRBD2 (6 bases). The CDR3 contains 15 residues. The V end lost 6 bases, the J end lost 0 bases, and 15 bases lay between the germline ends. Germline CDR1 SNHLY, CDR2 FYNNEI. The CDR3 DNA is TGTGCCAGCAGCCCCGGGAGCGGACCCTCCTACGAGCAGTACTTC. This translates into CASSPGSGPSYEQYF. Complete variable domain (other parts from reference TRBV2 and TRBJ2-7): EPEVTQTPSHQVTQMGQEVILRCVPISNHLYFYWYRQILGQKVEFLVSFYNNEISEKSEIFDDQFSVERPDGSNFTLKIRSTKLEDSAMYFCASSPGSGPSYEQYFGPGTRLTVT.

This chain uses TRBV4-1 with TRBJ2-5, with 9 bases identical to TRBD1. Germline CDR1 and CDR2: MGHRA and YSYEKL. The V and J ends lost 0 bases and 1 base, in that order; junction bases with no gene match: 6. The CDR3 loop spans 17 amino acids. The CDR3 spells CASSQDPGQGGQETQYF. Here the CDR3 DNA reads TGCGCCAGCAGCCAAGATCCGGGACAGGGAGGCCAAGAGACCCAGTACTTC.

The chain links TRBV6-6 to TRBJ2-7; D not certain. This CDR3 region has 13 residues. V was cut by 5 bases and J by 3 bases, with 11 bases left in between. CDR1 and CDR2 (germline): MNHNY, SVGAGI (reference sequence). The CDR3, as DNA: TGTGCCAGCAGTGGTGGTCAGAACTACGAGCAGTACTTC. This sequence encodes CASSGGQNYEQYF.

The V call is TRBV19, the J call TRBJ2-3; TRBD1 matches 7 bases. Germline CDR1 is LNHDA and CDR2 is SQIVND (reference sequence). The V and J ends lost 6 bases and 6 bases, in that order; junction bases with no gene match: 9. The CDR3 spans 14 residues. DNA of the CDR3: TGTGCCAGTAGCCCGGGACAGCAGCAGGATACGCAGTATTTT. Protein: CASSPGQQQDTQYF.

The chain combines TRBV19 with TRBJ1-6; 7 nucleotides agree with TRBD1. The germline CDR1 and CDR2 sequences are LNHDA and SQIVND (reference sequence). V lost 5 bases and J lost 7; bases outside the gene matches: 2. There are 13 residues in the CDR3. This CDR3 is CASSLTGNSPLHF. DNA for the CDR3: TGTGCCAGTAGTCTGACAGGGAATTCACCCCTCCACTTT.

V usage is TRBV7-9 and J usage is TRBJ1-2, with D unclear. The length of the CDR3 is 15 residues. Looked up from germline, CDR1 is SEHNR and CDR2 is FQNEAQ (reference sequence). Trimming left V 1 base short and J 6 bases short, with 15 bases between. The CDR3 reads CASSLGQLPTNGYTF. CDR3 coding DNA: TGTGCCAGCAGCTTAGGTCAACTGCCCACGAATGGCTACACCTTC.

The genes are TRBV19 and TRBJ1-5, with D hard to call. CDR3 length: 16 amino acids. Trimming shortened V by 7 bases and J by 0 bases, and 16 bases separated the two germline ends. The germline V gene encodes CDR1 LNHDA and CDR2 SQIVND (reference sequence). The CDR3 here is CASTSHGQFSNQPQHF. CDR3 in DNA: TGTGCCAGTACCTCGCATGGGCAGTTTAGCAATCAGCCCCAGCATTTT.

The gene calls are TRBV5-1 and TRBJ1-1; 9 bases match TRBD1. V gave up 10 bases and J gave up 0 bases; unmatched junction bases: 13. CDR1 is SGHRS and CDR2 is YFSETQ in the germline V gene. The CDR3 totals 16 residues. CDR3 bases: TGCGCCTCCTCCCGGATGGACAGGGGTATGAACACTGAAGCTTTCTTT. Amino acids: CASSRMDRGMNTEAFF.

Concerning this clone: The sample holds other DNA sequences that translate to the same CDR3. This chain joins TRBV2 and TRBJ1-2; D is possibly TRBD1 (6 bases). Trimming removed 7 bases from V and 3 bases from J, with 12 bases in between. This CDR3 contains 13 residues. Germline CDR1 reads SNHLY; CDR2 reads FYNNEI. CDR3 DNA sequence: TGTGCCAGCACAAGGGAGGGGGACTATGGCTACACCTTC. Translating gives CASTREGDYGYTF.

The rearrangement uses TRBV7-2 and TRBJ2-7, with D possibly matching TRBD1 (5 bases). CDR3 length equals 12 residues. The V gene lost 5 bases and the J gene lost 5 bases, with 10 bases spanning the gap. The V gene's germline CDR1 is SGHTA and CDR2 FQGNSA. The CDR3 here is CASSRQSNEQYF. The CDR3 DNA reads TGTGCCAGCAGCCGACAGAGCAACGAGCAGTACTTC.

The chain joins TRBV7-2 to TRBJ1-5; D unresolved. V dropped 1 base and J dropped 1 base, with 8 bases sitting between them. CDR3 size: 15 residues. Germline V CDR1 and CDR2: SGHTA, FQGNSA. The CDR3 sequence is CASSLVSGSNQPQHF. CDR3 sequence (DNA): TGTGCCAGCAGCTTAGTTTCTGGGAGCAATCAGCCCCAGCATTTT. The whole variable domain, filled in from reference TRBV7-2 and TRBJ1-5, reads GAGVSQSPSNKVTEKGKDVELRCDPISGHTALYWYRQSLGQGLEFLIYFQGNSAPDKSGLPSDRFSAERTGGSVSTLTIQRTQQEDSAVYLCASSLVSGSNQPQHFGDGTRLSIL.

This clone was seen only once. The gene calls are TRBV2 and TRBJ2-5; the D is unclear. The germline V gene has CDR1 SNHLY and CDR2 FYNNEI. V was shortened by 3 bases and J by 1 base, with 9 bases between the two germline ends. This CDR3 region has 14 residues. CDR3 residues: CASSEVNGQETQYF. The CDR3 region has the DNA TGTGCCAGCAGTGAGGTCAACGGCCAAGAGACCCAGTACTTC.

V and J are TRBV15 and TRBJ1-2; 7 bases align to TRBD1. V trimming: 0 bases; J trimming: 6 bases; junction bases outside the gene matches: 7. The V gene's germline CDR1 is LNHNV and CDR2 YYDKDF (reference sequence). CDR3 size: 15 residues. The CDR3 nucleotides read TGTGCCACCAGCAGAGAATGGGACAGTCTGGATGGCTACACCTTC. Its protein product is CATSREWDSLDGYTF.

This chain connects TRBV19 to TRBJ1-5; TRBD1 agrees at 8 bases. Germline V gene sequence: CDR1 LNHDA, CDR2 SQIVND (reference sequence). The CDR3 extends over 16 amino acids. Germline trimming cut 3 bases from V and 5 bases from J; bases unmatched to any gene: 9. Written as DNA, the CDR3 is TGTGCCAGTAGTATGAGGGCAGGGGGCGCGGATCAGCCCCAGCATTTT. Its protein is CASSMRAGGADQPQHF.

J is TRBJ2-3 and V is TRBV7-6, with 9 bases identical to TRBD2. CDR3 length: 16 amino acids. Germline V gives CDR1 SGHVS, CDR2 FNYEAQ. V shed 2 bases, J shed 4 bases, and the junction held 7 bases outside the gene matches. The CDR3 region has the DNA TGTGCCAGCAGCTTATCTAGCGGGACGGGGTCAGATACGCAGTATTTT. Residues: CASSLSSGTGSDTQYF.

V and J are TRBV28 and TRBJ2-5, with TRBD2 as a possible D gene (7 bases). V was trimmed by 4 bases and J by 5 bases, leaving 17 bases between them. The CDR3 covers 15 residues. Germline CDR1 and CDR2: MDHEN and SYDVKM. The CDR3 loop is CASSSFGGGRETQYF. CDR3 sequence (DNA): TGTGCCAGCAGTTCCTTTGGGGGGGGCAGGGAGACCCAGTACTTC.

This chain joins TRBV7-2 and TRBJ2-7, with 12 bases identical to TRBD2. CDR3 size: 18 residues. The junction had 17 bases not matched to a gene; V was cut back by 5 bases and J by 6 bases. CDR1 is SGHTA and CDR2 is FQGNSA in the germline V gene. CDR3 nucleotides: TGTGCCAGCAGCGTGACTAGCGGGAGTATTAGGATGGCTGGCGAGCAGTACTTC. Translating it yields CASSVTSGSIRMAGEQYF.

The gene calls are TRBV7-8 and TRBJ2-7; 10 nucleotides align to TRBD1. The trim removed 5 bases at V and 6 bases at J, leaving 10 bases unmatched. CDR1 is SGHVS, CDR2 FQNEAQ, per germline. This CDR3 region has 15 residues. CDR3 in amino acids: CASSPTLRDRGEQYF. The CDR3 region has the DNA TGTGCCAGCAGCCCGACACTCCGGGACAGGGGCGAGCAGTACTTC.

This clone was observed a single time. This chain links TRBV7-8 with TRBJ1-3; no firm D call. This CDR3 has 11 amino acids. Germline CDR1 reads SGHVS; CDR2 reads FQNEAQ. Trimming took 10 bases from V and 4 from J, leaving 8 bases between them. The CDR3 loop reads CAIQNGNTIYF. The CDR3 DNA is TGTGCCATCCAAAACGGAAACACCATATATTTT.

The J gene is TRBJ2-5, the V gene TRBV21-1. TRBV21-1 is marked as a pseudogene. CDR3 size: 14 residues. This chain's CDR3 is CASSKRPGEETQYF. The CDR3 nucleotides are TGTGCCAGCAGCAAAAGGCCCGGTGAAGAGACCCAGTACTTC.

V usage is TRBV21-1 and J usage is TRBJ1-5. TRBV21-1 is a listed pseudogene. The length of the CDR3 is 17 residues. The CDR3 protein is CASPRWGGAYSNQPQHF. In DNA, the CDR3 is TGTGCCAGCCCCCGGTGGGGGGGAGCTTATAGCAATCAGCCCCAGCATTTT.

V gene TRBV19 combines with J gene TRBJ1-4; D unresolved. Between the trimmed V and J ends, which lost 3 bases and 5 bases, there was a span of 13 bases. The CDR3 runs to 15 residues. Looked up from germline, CDR1 is LNHDA and CDR2 is SQIVND (reference sequence). CDR3 residues: CASSILWAANEKLFF. The CDR3 nucleotides read TGTGCCAGTAGTATTTTGTGGGCAGCAAATGAAAAACTGTTTTTT.

This sequence joins TRBV4-1 and TRBJ1-6; D might be TRBD1 (5 bases). Germline loops: CDR1 MGHRA, CDR2 YSYEKL. V was trimmed by 2 bases and J by 8 bases, leaving 16 bases between them. The length of the CDR3 is 16 residues. The DNA for the CDR3 is TGCGCCAGCAGCCAACCCGGGGGAGGGGACCATTCACCCCTCCACTTT. This encodes CASSQPGGGDHSPLHF.